A single T cell receptor (beta chain) is shown here with its context. The target antigen is unknown. This CDR3 is built from 14 residues. The V end was cut by 7 bases, the J end by 4 bases, with 13 bases between. Per germline, CDR1 MNHEY and CDR2 SMNVEV (reference sequence). The data belong to a study of cytomegalovirus exposure and HLA in healthy donors. Study details: In an early release, HLA-typed donors contributed roughly 85 million unique TCR sequences.

Regarding the study as a whole: Clonal expansion, a later analysis showed, was greater in HLA-associated TCR beta chains than in equally common others.

PCR involved 60 Vbeta and 13 Jbeta primers. The repertoire was sequenced with immunoSEQ multiplex PCR; TCRdb's copy has only in-frame clones and lacks some. Among fewer than 250,000 clones, approximately 82% were seen once, and the ten largest hold 1.5% to 2%. V usage is TRBV27 and J usage is TRBJ2-2; perhaps TRBD1 as D (5 bases). The sequence was collected from a man between 35 and 55 years old in good health and CMV-seropositive. Sequenced sample: PBMCs. The CDR3 DNA is TGTGCCAGCACGGCAGGGATTAGCACCGGGGAGCTGTTTTTT. Translated: CASTAGISTGELFF.